This TCR beta chain was captured by sequencing in a study of blood T cell repertoires in COVID-19. Across the whole study: Samples representing acute and convalescent COVID-19 were sourced from the United States, Italy and Spain.

The CDR3 consists of 14 residues. J lost 2 bases, V lost 4 bases, and 4 bases had no gene match. Per the germline V gene, CDR1 is SGHAT and CDR2 is FQNNGV. TCRdb's table, derived via immunoSEQ multiplex PCR, lists solely in-frame clones and lacks some. The sample includes tens of thousands of clones, around 90% of them seen just once. The chain carries TRBV11-2 and TRBJ2-7, with 8 bases lining up with TRBD1. Sequenced: peripheral blood. The source of this sequence is a human donor with active COVID-19. The donor label of this sample is uncertain. Here the CDR3 reads CASSSQGVAYEQYF. The CDR3 DNA reads TGTGCCAGCAGCTCACAGGGGGTCGCCTACGAGCAGTACTTC.